Listed below are T cell receptor beta chains from one sample, sequenced in a study of blood T cell repertoires in COVID-19. The protocol was immunoSEQ multiplex PCR, while the TCRdb copy is restricted to in-frame clones and leaves out a portion. The sample lists 90,000 to 150,000 clones, 85% to 90% occurring once. Sequences were obtained from peripheral blood. All receptors derive from a woman between 50 and 59 years old with acute or convalescent COVID-19. CDR3s include the opening cysteine and the closing phenylalanine or tryptophan. Each record gives: V gene, CDR3 protein.

TRBV19 | CASSITDDRYDGYTF
TRBV6-1 | CASSEALAKLAGDTDTQYF
TRBV4-3 | CASSQNLEGGGYTF
TRBV19 | CASSLYRRGRDQPQHF
TRBV7-2 | CASSRRRAGVETQYF
TRBV6-2/TRBV6-3 | CASSYLRGAGVQSEQYF
TRBV5-1 | CASSREVAVYNEQFF
TRBV6-5 | CASSSLSGGDYNEQFF
TRBV21-1 | CASTSGAYGYTF
TRBV25-1 | CASSEGQINYGYTF
TRBV7-2 | CASRIRSGGTGITGELFF
TRBV19 | CASSIRGQGALGNTIYF
TRBV5-3 | CARRKRREMEREEVTGELFF
TRBV7-6 | CASSLLGQNTGELFF
TRBV4-3 | CASSQEEGTYGYTF
TRBV30 | CARSGTLGGYTF
TRBV7-9 | CASSWGTGLTTLQYF
TRBV7-2 | CASSQRTFTDTQYF
TRBV5-6 | CASGKTGRYEQYF
TRBV30 | CAWGLAGGGAKTQYF
TRBV29-1 | CSVSGTGDPSGKFNEQFF
TRBV2 | CASSDGPGRYSYGYTF
TRBV11-2 | CASSFQLGQGSSYNSPLHF
TRBV25-1 | CASSESGGAEAFF
TRBV19 | CASSKDRGYEQYF
TRBV2 | CASSEDRGSNQPQHF
TRBV7-3 | CASSFLTGAEQYF
TRBV11-3 | CASSPRTSGVYNEQFF
TRBV25-1 | CASSVRTSPLHF
TRBV6-4 | CASSDGRPSIKFGQFF
TRBV30 | CASSGLAGGTDTQYF
TRBV30 | CAWSHGHTEGYTF
TRBV7-2 | CASSPPGTGRNTQYF
TRBV5-4 | CASSPRQWGEETQYF
TRBV7-9 | CASSFTTTSGTDTQYF
TRBV7-2 | CASSLMTADNEQFF
TRBV7-8 | CASTTETGRDLGYTF
TRBV6-5 | CASSYSISGPSGEQFF
TRBV7-3 | CASSRWTGDNEQFF
TRBV7-2 | CASSVTGTGGHEQYF
TRBV11-2 | CASSVRQSSYNEQFF
TRBV30 | CAWRNKGGVNSPLHF
TRBV5-5 | CASTLGQGLVNYGYTF
TRBV4-3 | CASSQDYQGARGYTF
TRBV24-1 | CATSQGQGGTEAFF
TRBV5-4 | CASSLAGGQGTGYTF
TRBV27 | CASSSRREGRYEQYF
TRBV7-3 | CASSPGGYIDNEQFF
TRBV6-5 | CASSLVLRGNTEAFF
TRBV7-2 | CASSFRRDNNSPLHF
TRBV4-1 | CASSQDPGVWQGVLGYTF